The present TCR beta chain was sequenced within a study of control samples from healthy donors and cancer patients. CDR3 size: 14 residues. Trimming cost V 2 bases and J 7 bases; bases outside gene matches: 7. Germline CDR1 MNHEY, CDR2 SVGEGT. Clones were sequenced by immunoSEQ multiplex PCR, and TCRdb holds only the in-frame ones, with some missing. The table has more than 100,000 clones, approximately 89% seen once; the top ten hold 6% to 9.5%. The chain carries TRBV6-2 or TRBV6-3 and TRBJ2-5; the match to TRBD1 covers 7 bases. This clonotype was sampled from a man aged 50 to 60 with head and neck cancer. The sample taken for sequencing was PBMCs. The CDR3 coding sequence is TGTGCCAGCAGTTACGCTACAGGGGTGGCGACCCAGTACTTC. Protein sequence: CASSYATGVATQYF.